The following is a T cell receptor beta chain sequence with its context. It has no known antigen specificity. It has no much larger one-base neighbor in the sample; base qualities were not kept. The collaborating institutions used their own protocols to collect whole blood in K2EDTA tubes. For TCRbeta analysis, collaborators shipped samples as frozen whole blood, isolated PBMCs, or DNA extracted from either of those sample types. TCRbeta CDR3 regions were amplified from genomic DNA by means of the immunoSEQ Assay, a bias-controlled multiplex PCR. Under the source paper's analysis protocol: Nucleated cell counts per sample were estimated from amplification of reference gene primers within the assay. Sequence reads were collapsed and filtered to measure the absolute abundance of every unique TCRbeta CDR3 rearrangement. For each sample, productive Simpson clonality was calculated by taking the square root of Simpson's diversity index across productive rearrangements. TCRdb holds this immuneACCESS table with in-frame rearrangements only. Some clones are missing; in checked studies, unresolved V genes explain under half, and the rest has no known cause. D and trimming were read from the DNA, whereas the V and J calls and clone size are those reported in that table. The sample records more than 200,000 clones, 84% of which are singletons. The top ten hold 4.2% of the sample.

This entry comes from a study of blood T cell repertoires in COVID-19 (dated by TCRdb to the early 2020s). As for the study more broadly: Collaborator samples came from the United States, Italy and Spain and covered acute and convalescent phases of COVID-19. The prospective study material was composed of cDNA or gDNA derived from T cells, B-cell-depleted T cells, or PBMCs. Samples were obtained from the ongoing ImmuneRACE study (first 160 participants) and from about 1,300 subjects provided by 6 global collaborators. Where available, HLA class I and class II types were obtained from metadata supplied by the sample provider rather than from assay-based typing. A freely available public database, intended as a resource for researchers studying the immune response to SARS-CoV-2, is where the repertoires were released. Deeply sampled blood TCRbeta repertoires from subjects exposed to, actively infected with, or recovered from COVID-19 were included in the dataset. Sample metadata almost always included a de-identified subject ID, COVID-19 status, age in years and sex.

Here is what the overall study found, with its caveats: The quantity of clinical and demographic metadata differed by source and by participant and was supplied without curation.

Including the terminal cysteine and phenylalanine, the CDR3 comprises 15 residues. Only the CDR3 part of the read is kept: 45 bases, read in frame from the first base. The germline ends are 8 bases apart after V is trimmed by 2 bases and J by 3 bases. For CDR1 and CDR2, the germline V gene lists MNHNS and SASEGT. The receptor comes from a man in his sixties with acute or convalescent COVID-19. The rearranged chain carries TRBV6-1 and TRBJ2-6; no confident D gene assignment can be made. Sequenced material: peripheral blood. The nucleotides read TGTGCCAGCAGTGAAACATACTATGGGGCCAACGTCCTGACTTTC. It is translated as CASSETYYGANVLTF.